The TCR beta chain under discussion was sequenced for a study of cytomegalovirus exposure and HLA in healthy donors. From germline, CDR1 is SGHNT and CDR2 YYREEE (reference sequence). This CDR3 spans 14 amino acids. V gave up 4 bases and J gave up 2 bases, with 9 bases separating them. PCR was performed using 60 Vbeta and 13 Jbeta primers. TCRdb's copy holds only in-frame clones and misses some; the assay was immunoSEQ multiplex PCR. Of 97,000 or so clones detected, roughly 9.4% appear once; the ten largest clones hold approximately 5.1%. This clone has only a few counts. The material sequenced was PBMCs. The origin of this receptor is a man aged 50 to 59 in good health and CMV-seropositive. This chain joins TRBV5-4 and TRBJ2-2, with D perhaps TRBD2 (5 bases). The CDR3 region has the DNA TGTGCCAGCAGCGCGGGCATCAACACCGGGGAGCTGTTTTTT. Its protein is CASSAGINTGELFF.